The T cell receptor (beta chain) under discussion was sequenced for a study of blood T cell repertoires in COVID-19. Study-wide context: The United States, Italy and Spain were the sources of the acute and convalescent COVID-19 samples.

The data were produced by immunoSEQ multiplex PCR, yet TCRdb's version contains in-frame clones alone and is incomplete. The sample has about 350,000 clones, under 95% seen once. The origin of this receptor is a young woman who had recovered from COVID-19. The sequenced sample consisted of peripheral blood.

The CDR3 protein is CASRETRGAVGSPLHF. The DNA of the CDR3 is TGTGCCAGCAGAGAAACCCGGGGGGCAGTGGGATCACCCCTCCACTTT. The chain employs TRBV6-1 and TRBJ1-6; D perhaps matches TRBD1 (6 bases). This CDR3 is built from 16 residues. Germline CDR1 reads MNHNS; CDR2 reads SASEGT. V was shortened by 6 bases and J by 10 bases, with 22 bases between the two germline ends.